The rows below give T cell receptor beta chains drawn from one sample of a study of cytomegalovirus exposure and HLA in healthy donors. TCRdb's table, derived via immunoSEQ multiplex PCR, lists solely in-frame clones and lacks some. The sample holds 100,000 or so clones, approximately 80% seen once. Material for sequencing was PBMCs. These receptors came from a woman in her thirties or forties in good health and CMV-seronegative. Both conserved end residues are part of each CDR3. A D gene is named only where the DNA matches it firmly. A row's size may be missing; if present it is once, few, many or a size class.

j_call v_call clone_size d_call cdr3_aa cdr3_nt
TRBJ2-3 TRBV29-1 . TRBD2 CSVEERGHTDTQYF TGCAGCGTGGAGGAGCGGGGGCACACAGATACGCAGTATTTT
TRBJ1-3 TRBV5-1 . TRBD1 CASSLDPGGGNTIYF TGCGCCAGCAGCTTGGATCCAGGGGGTGGAAACACCATATATTTT
TRBJ2-1 TRBV18 . TRBD1 CASRDSSYNEQFF TGTGCCAGCAGGGACAGCTCCTACAATGAGCAGTTCTTC
TRBJ1-1 TRBV19 . . CASSERGWNTEAFF TGTGCCAGTAGTGAACGGGGTTGGAACACTGAAGCTTTCTTT
TRBJ1-4 TRBV6-1 . . CASSAYRTTNEKLFF TGTGCCAGCAGTGCCTACAGAACAACTAATGAAAAACTGTTTTTT
TRBJ2-3 TRBV18 . . CASSPPAFRGLPDTQYF TGTGCCAGCTCACCACCTGCTTTTAGAGGGTTGCCAGATACGCAGTATTTT
TRBJ2-3 TRBV27 . TRBD1 CASSLQGGPDTQYF TGTGCCAGCAGTCTACAGGGGGGCCCAGATACGCAGTATTTT
TRBJ2-1 TRBV20-1 once . CSVRGFEQFF TGCAGTGTTCGGGGGTTTGAGCAGTTCTTC
TRBJ1-1 TRBV19 . TRBD1 CASSIEGAGSAFF TGTGCCAGTAGTATTGAGGGGGCGGGTTCGGCTTTCTTT
TRBJ1-1 TRBV11-2 . . CASSLLQGHTEAFF TGTGCCAGCAGCTTATTGCAGGGTCACACTGAAGCTTTCTTT
TRBJ2-1 TRBV4-2 . . CASSLQVRGSYNEQFF TGTGCCAGCAGCCTCCAGGTCAGGGGTTCCTACAATGAGCAGTTCTTC
TRBJ1-4 TRBV2 few . CASREGRAMGEKLFF TGTGCCAGCAGGGAAGGGAGGGCGATGGGTGAAAAACTGTTTTTT
TRBJ2-7 TRBV5-1 . TRBD1 CASSFARDSSYEQYF TGCGCCAGCAGCTTTGCCCGGGACAGTTCCTACGAGCAGTACTTC
TRBJ2-1 TRBV29-1 once TRBD2 CSVFSGGAFNEQFF TGCAGCGTGTTCAGCGGGGGGGCCTTCAATGAGCAGTTCTTC
TRBJ2-1 TRBV6-1 . TRBD2 CASSQRGGYNEQFF TGTGCCAGCAGTCAGCGGGGAGGTTACAATGAGCAGTTCTTC
TRBJ2-7 TRBV6-1 . . CASSEGLGSYEQYF TGTGCCAGCAGTGAAGGACTTGGCTCCTACGAGCAGTACTTC
TRBJ2-1 TRBV19 . TRBD2 CASSLSGGYNEQFF TGTGCCAGTAGTTTAAGCGGGGGTTACAATGAGCAGTTCTTC
TRBJ1-6 TRBV4-1 few TRBD1 CASSQEPGGGSPLHF TGCGCCAGCAGCCAAGAGCCAGGGGGCGGTTCACCCCTCCACTTT
TRBJ2-5 TRBV18 . . CASSPPASRETQYF TGTGCCAGCTCACCACCGGCTAGCCGGGAGACCCAGTACTTC
TRBJ1-2 TRBV6-1 few TRBD1 CASGVQGASSYGYTF TGTGCCAGCGGGGTTCAGGGGGCCTCTAGCTATGGCTACACCTTC
TRBJ2-7 TRBV30 . . CAWSGILRRQSSYEQYF TGTGCCTGGAGTGGGATCCTCCGGCGGCAGAGCTCCTACGAGCAGTACTTC
TRBJ2-3 TRBV4-3 . TRBD2 CASSQDIKAGEDTQYF TGCGCCAGCAGCCAAGATATTAAAGCGGGGGAGGATACGCAGTATTTT
TRBJ2-3 TRBV5-8 few TRBD1 CASSLQGARADTQYF TGTGCCAGCAGCTTGCAGGGGGCTCGGGCAGATACGCAGTATTTT
TRBJ2-6 TRBV6-1 . TRBD1 CASRPDRSGANVLTF TGTGCCAGCAGACCGGACAGGTCCGGGGCCAACGTCCTGACTTTC
TRBJ2-2 TRBV10-3 . . CAIGGGGELFF TGTGCCATCGGAGGCGGCGGGGAGCTGTTTTTT
TRBJ1-5 TRBV5-1 . . CASSLGVGGYQPQHF TGCGCCAGCAGCTTGGGGGTCGGGGGTTATCAGCCCCAGCATTTT
TRBJ1-2 TRBV2 . TRBD1 CASSGPEGQGEHGYTF TGTGCCAGCAGTGGCCCGGAGGGACAGGGAGAACATGGCTACACCTTC
TRBJ2-1 TRBV5-6 . . CASSSRGEMPVNEQFF TGTGCCAGCAGCTCAAGAGGAGAGATGCCCGTAAATGAGCAGTTCTTC
TRBJ2-1 TRBV4-3 . TRBD2 CASSRSGGNEQFF TGCGCCAGCAGCCGTAGCGGGGGCAATGAGCAGTTCTTC
TRBJ2-5 TRBV18 . TRBD2 CASSPRLAGGQTQYF TGTGCCAGCTCACCCCGACTAGCGGGGGGACAGACCCAGTACTTC
TRBJ1-2 TRBV29-1 . TRBD1 CSVPTGGTAYTF TGCAGCGTCCCCACCGGTGGGACAGCCTACACCTTC
TRBJ1-5 TRBV2 . TRBD1 CASRGSGKQGRSFNQPQHF TGTGCCAGCAGAGGATCGGGTAAACAGGGGCGCTCATTCAATCAGCCCCAGCATTTT
TRBJ2-3 TRBV5-1 . TRBD2 CASSSLAGSGDTQYF TGCGCCAGCAGCTCGTTAGCGGGGTCCGGGGATACGCAGTATTTT
TRBJ1-1 TRBV29-1 . TRBD1 CSVELGQGGTEAFF TGCAGCGTTGAGTTGGGACAGGGGGGGACTGAAGCTTTCTTT
TRBJ1-2 TRBV21-1 . . CASSRDSQMNLYGYTF TGTGCCAGCAGCAGGGACAGCCAGATGAACCTCTATGGCTACACCTTC
TRBJ1-2 TRBV7-8 . . CASSPSGGGDFDYGYTF TGTGCCAGCAGCCCCTCAGGAGGTGGTGATTTTGACTATGGCTACACCTTC
TRBJ1-5 TRBV27 . TRBD1 CASSPRGTGSQPQHF TGTGCCAGCAGTCCTCGCGGGACAGGGAGTCAGCCCCAGCATTTT
TRBJ2-6 TRBV2 . . CASTQGSGANVLTF TGTGCCAGCACCCAGGGGTCTGGGGCCAACGTCCTGACTTTC
TRBJ1-4 TRBV2 . . CASIDRTLNEKLFF TGTGCCAGCATCGACAGGACCCTAAATGAAAAACTGTTTTTT
TRBJ1-5 TRBV5-5 . TRBD1 CASSPTGRGNQPQHF TGTGCCAGCAGCCCGACAGGGAGAGGCAATCAGCCCCAGCATTTT
TRBJ1-2 TRBV27 . . CASSLGSGNERYGYTF TGTGCCAGCAGTTTAGGTTCAGGGAACGAACGCTATGGCTACACCTTC
TRBJ1-1 TRBV27 . . CASSSLMNTEAFF TGTGCCAGCAGCTCACTAATGAACACTGAAGCTTTCTTT
TRBJ2-2 TRBV11-2 . TRBD1 CASSSQVGQFANTGELFF TGTGCCAGCAGCTCGCAAGTGGGACAGTTCGCGAACACCGGGGAGCTGTTTTTT
TRBJ1-5 TRBV6-1 . . CASSEVPNNSNQPQHF TGTGCCAGCAGTGAAGTCCCGAACAATAGCAATCAGCCCCAGCATTTT
TRBJ2-4 TRBV6-1 . . CASSEGASRNIQYF TGTGCCAGCAGTGAAGGGGCGTCCCGAAACATTCAGTACTTC
TRBJ2-2 TRBV11-2 once TRBD1 CASSIGRTGPGELFF TGTGCCAGCAGCATAGGCAGGACAGGTCCCGGGGAGCTGTTTTTT
TRBJ1-2 TRBV5-4 . TRBD1 CASSLTGQGRGYTF TGTGCCAGCAGCCTAACCGGACAGGGGAGAGGCTACACCTTC
TRBJ1-1 TRBV5-1 . TRBD1 CASSLTQQGYTEAFF TGCGCCAGCAGCTTGACCCAACAGGGGTACACTGAAGCTTTCTTT
TRBJ1-2 TRBV15 . . CATSTQFDGYTF TGTGCCACCAGCACACAGTTCGATGGCTACACCTTC
TRBJ2-1 TRBV6-5 . . CASYQWGVSNEQFF TGTGCCAGCTACCAATGGGGGGTAAGCAATGAGCAGTTCTTC
TRBJ2-4 TRBV2 . . CASSTEQGPTGIQYF TGTGCCAGCAGTACCGAACAGGGACCGACAGGCATTCAGTACTTC
TRBJ2-2 TRBV19 once . CASSLYTGELFF TGTGCCAGTAGTCTCTACACCGGGGAGCTGTTTTTT
TRBJ1-5 TRBV23-1 . . CASRVSFNQPQHF TGCGCCAGCCGGGTCTCCTTCAATCAGCCCCAGCATTTT
TRBJ1-1 TRBV20-1 . . CSASTSTEAFF TGCAGTGCTAGTACCAGCACTGAAGCTTTCTTT
TRBJ2-7 TRBV30 few . CAWSVGVASFEQYF TGTGCCTGGAGTGTCGGTGTAGCTAGCTTCGAGCAGTACTTC
TRBJ1-4 TRBV9 . . CASSQGGFTNEKLFF TGTGCCAGCTCCCAAGGGGGTTTCACTAATGAAAAACTGTTTTTT
TRBJ2-1 TRBV7-7 . TRBD2 CASGLAGGNEQFF TGTGCCAGCGGACTAGCGGGGGGGAATGAGCAGTTCTTC